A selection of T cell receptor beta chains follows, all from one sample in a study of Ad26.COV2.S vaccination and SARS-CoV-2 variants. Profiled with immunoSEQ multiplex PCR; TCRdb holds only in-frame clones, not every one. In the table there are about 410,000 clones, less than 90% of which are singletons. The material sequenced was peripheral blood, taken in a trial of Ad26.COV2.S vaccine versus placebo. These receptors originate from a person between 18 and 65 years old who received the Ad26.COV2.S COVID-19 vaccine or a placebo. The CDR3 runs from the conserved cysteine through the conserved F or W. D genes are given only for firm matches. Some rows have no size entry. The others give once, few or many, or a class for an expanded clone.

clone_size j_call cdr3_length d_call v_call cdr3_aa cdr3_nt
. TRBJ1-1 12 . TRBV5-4 CASRWGNTEAFF TGTGCCAGCAGATGGGGGAACACTGAAGCTTTCTTT
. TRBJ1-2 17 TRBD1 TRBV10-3 CAIRESGTEGNLRGYTF TGTGCCATCAGGGAGTCCGGGACAGAGGGCAACCTTCGTGGCTACACCTTC
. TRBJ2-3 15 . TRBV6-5 CASSYQGAERDTQYF TGTGCCAGCAGTTACCAGGGCGCGGAGAGAGATACGCAGTATTTT
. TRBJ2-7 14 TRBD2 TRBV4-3 CASSRGLAPWEQYF TGCGCCAGCAGCCGAGGACTAGCCCCTTGGGAGCAGTACTTC
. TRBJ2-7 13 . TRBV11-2 CASSFRWDDEQYF TGTGCCAGCAGCTTTCGTTGGGACGACGAGCAGTACTTC
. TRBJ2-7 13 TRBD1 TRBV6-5 CASSYRGGHEQYF TGTGCCAGCAGTTACAGAGGGGGCCACGAGCAGTACTTC
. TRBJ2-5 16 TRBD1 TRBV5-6 CASSLAGTALQETQYF TGTGCCAGCAGCTTGGCGGGGACAGCCCTTCAAGAGACCCAGTACTTC
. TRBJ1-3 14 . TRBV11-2 CASRDPYSGNTIYF TGTGCCAGCCGGGACCCCTATTCTGGAAACACCATATATTTT
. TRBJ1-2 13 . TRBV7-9 CASSLDGGYGYTF TGTGCCAGCAGCTTAGATGGAGGCTATGGCTACACCTTC
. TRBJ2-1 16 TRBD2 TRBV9 CASSVGIAGGQYEQFF TGTGCCAGCAGCGTTGGTATAGCGGGGGGGCAGTATGAGCAGTTCTTC
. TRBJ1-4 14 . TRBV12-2 CASRPTGGIEKLFF TGTGCAAGTCGCCCTACAGGGGGTATTGAAAAACTGTTTTTT
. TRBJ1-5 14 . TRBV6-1 CASSEGNDNQPQHF TGTGCCAGCAGTGAAGGTAACGATAATCAGCCCCAGCATTTT
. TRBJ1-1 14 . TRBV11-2 CASSFRQGSTEAFF TGTGCCAGCAGCTTCCGGCAGGGGAGCACTGAAGCTTTCTTT
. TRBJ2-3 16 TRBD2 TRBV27 CASSFGGGAVTDTQYF TGTGCCAGCAGTTTCGGCGGGGGGGCCGTCACAGATACGCAGTATTTT
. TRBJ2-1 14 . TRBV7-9 CASSSPRKGNEQFF TGTGCCAGCAGCTCCCCAAGGAAGGGGAATGAGCAGTTCTTC
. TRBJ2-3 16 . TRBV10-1 CASSESWTAYTDTQYF TGCGCCAGCAGTGAGTCGTGGACAGCCTACACAGATACGCAGTATTTT
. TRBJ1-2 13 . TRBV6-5 CASSYGWVGGYTF TGTGCCAGCAGTTACGGGTGGGTCGGCGGCTACACCTTC
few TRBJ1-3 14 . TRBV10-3 CAISDTDSGNTIYF TGTGCCATCAGTGACACAGACTCTGGAAACACCATATATTTT
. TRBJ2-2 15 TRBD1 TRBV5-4 CASSIDRGPTGELFF TGTGCCAGCAGCATTGACAGGGGGCCCACCGGGGAGCTGTTTTTT
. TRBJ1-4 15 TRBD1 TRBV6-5 CASSPGQAKGGKLFF TGTGCCAGCAGCCCAGGACAGGCCAAAGGGGGAAAACTGTTTTTT
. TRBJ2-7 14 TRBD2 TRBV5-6 CASSRSGLGYEQYF TGTGCCAGCAGCCGGTCGGGACTAGGGTACGAGCAGTACTTC
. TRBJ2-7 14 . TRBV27 CASSLTGRHYEQYF TGTGCCAGCAGTTTGACGGGACGGCACTACGAGCAGTACTTC
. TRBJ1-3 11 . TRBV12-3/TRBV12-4 CASTSGNTIYF TGTGCCAGCACATCTGGAAACACCATATATTTT
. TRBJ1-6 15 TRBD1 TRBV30 CAWSVRTGTSSPLHF TGTGCCTGGAGTGTACGGACAGGGACGAGTTCACCCCTCCACTTT
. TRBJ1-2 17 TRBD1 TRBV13 CASRAAGQGVVDYGYTF TGTGCCAGCAGAGCGGCGGGACAGGGGGTGGTCGACTATGGCTACACCTTC
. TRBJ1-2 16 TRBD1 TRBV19 CASRTTGQGFGYGYTF TGTGCCAGTAGAACGACAGGACAGGGCTTCGGCTATGGCTACACCTTC
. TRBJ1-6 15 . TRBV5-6 CASSSWTPLNSPLHF TGTGCCAGCAGCTCTTGGACTCCCCTTAATTCACCCCTCCACTTT